The sequence of this TCR beta chain was determined in a study of technical replicates of blood from a few donors. This CDR3 contains 14 residues. V lost 4 bases and J lost 1, with 11 bases in between. Per germline, CDR1 SGHRS and CDR2 YFSETQ. Clones were read by immunoSEQ multiplex PCR, and TCRdb kept only the in-frame ones, dropping some. This sample carries under 75,000 clones, 92% of them seen once, and the ten largest clones take about 4.4%. The chain carries TRBV5-1 and TRBJ2-5, with D possibly TRBD2 on 5 matching bases. This TCR derives from a human donor in good health. Some clones in this sample may be carry-over from other donors' samples. Sample: PBMCs. CDR3 sequence (DNA): TGCGCCAGCAGCCGCGACGCGGGCCAAGAGACCCAGTACTTC. Its protein is CASSRDAGQETQYF. The full variable domain, completed using reference TRBV5-1 and TRBJ2-5, is KAGVTQTPRYLIKTRGQQVTLSCSPISGHRSVSWYQQTPGQGLQFLFEYFSETQRNKGNFPGRFSGRQFSNSRSEMNVSTLELGDSALYLCASSRDAGQETQYFGPGTRLLVL.